The 7 T cell receptor beta chains presented below share a single source sample, sequenced in a study of cytomegalovirus exposure and HLA in healthy donors. PCR employed 60 Vbeta and 13 Jbeta primers. The table came from immunoSEQ multiplex PCR; TCRdb's copy has only in-frame clones and leaves some out. The sample lists around 110,000 clones, over 60% occurring once. Sequencing was carried out using PBMCs. The receptors were gathered from a man between 18 and 35 years old in good health and CMV-seronegative.

This sequence joins TRBV5-1 and TRBJ2-5; TRBD2 agrees at 12 bases. Germline CDR1 SGHRS, CDR2 YFSETQ. The V and J ends lost 4 bases and 3 bases, in that order; junction bases with no gene match: 1. The CDR3 covers 14 residues. As DNA, the CDR3 is TGCGCCAGCAGCAGACTAGCGGGGGAAGAGACCCAGTACTTC. Translation: CASSRLAGEETQYF.

V usage is TRBV21-1 and J usage is TRBJ1-1. TRBV21-1 is designated a pseudogene. The CDR3 spans 15 residues. The CDR3 spells CASTEGMEGSTEAFF. The CDR3 DNA sequence: TGTGCCAGCACCGAGGGGATGGAGGGATCCACTGAAGCTTTCTTT.

The chain carries TRBV6-5 and TRBJ1-4; no clear D gene. From germline, CDR1 is MNHEY and CDR2 SVGAGI. Deletions cut 4 bases from V and 0 bases from J, with 9 bases between. The CDR3 loop spans 15 amino acids. CDR3 protein: CASSLTIATNEKLFF. Here the CDR3 DNA reads TGTGCCAGCAGTTTAACGATAGCAACTAATGAAAAACTGTTTTTT.

The chain carries TRBV19 and TRBJ2-1; 13 nucleotides agree with TRBD2. After removal of 6 bases from V and 7 bases from J, the junction contained 9 bases not matched to a gene. From germline, CDR1 is LNHDA and CDR2 SQIVND (reference sequence). The CDR3 is 16 residues long. The CDR3 DNA is TGTGCCAGTAGACCGGGGGGACTAGCGGGATCGAATGAGCAGTTCTTC. Translated, it gives CASRPGGLAGSNEQFF.

The chain is built from TRBV5-4 and TRBJ2-3, with a possible D match to TRBD1 (6 bases). This CDR3 is built from 13 residues. Germline V gene data show CDR1 as SGHNT and CDR2 as YYREEE (reference sequence). Trimming shortened V by 7 bases and J by 3 bases, and 12 bases separated the two germline ends. CDR3 coding DNA: TGTGCCAGCTTGATACAGGGAACAGATACGCAGTATTTT. Its protein is CASLIQGTDTQYF.

The V gene is TRBV9, the J gene TRBJ2-3, with 7 bases that match TRBD2. Looked up from germline, CDR1 is SGDLS and CDR2 is YYNGEE. The CDR3 consists of 16 residues. Losses at the gene ends were 0 bases for V and 4 bases for J; bases not matched to a gene: 8. The CDR3 here is CASSVGTSSLADTQYF. The CDR3 coding sequence is TGTGCCAGCAGCGTAGGGACTAGTTCCTTGGCAGATACGCAGTATTTT.

This clone was detected only once. The genes are TRBV19 and TRBJ2-3; tentatively, D is TRBD1 (6 bases). CDR3 length: 15 amino acids. Trimming pared 3 bases from V and 6 bases from J, leaving 16 bases between. Germline V gene sequence: CDR1 LNHDA, CDR2 SQIVND (reference sequence). The CDR3 loop reads CASSISRGQSDTQYF. The CDR3 coding sequence is TGTGCCAGTAGTATTTCCAGGGGTCAATCGGATACGCAGTATTTT.